This entry lists 11 T cell receptor beta chains sequenced from one sample in a study of identical twins' blood T cells. TCRdb reprocessed the 5' RACE reads with MiXCR, giving one entry per CDR3 protein. The sample has a few hundred thousand distinct CDR3 sequences, roughly 31% seen once. The sample taken for sequencing was PBMCs. These receptors were collected from a woman aged 18 to 55 in good health.

The rearrangement joins TRBV5-1 to TRBJ2-1; no firm D call. Germline V gives CDR1 SGHRS, CDR2 YFSETQ. Trimming took off 0 bases at V and 12 bases at J, with 13 bases between the two ends. This CDR3 comprises 13 residues. CDR3 sequence reads: CASSLAVRYGQFF. The CDR3 bases are TGCGCCAGCAGCTTGGCCGTAAGGTATGGGCAGTTCTTC. Looking up the rest from reference TRBV5-1 and TRBJ2-1 gives the full variable domain: KAGVTQTPRYLIKTRGQQVTLSCSPISGHRSVSWYQQTPGQGLQFLFEYFSETQRNKGNFPGRFSGRQFSNSRSEMNVSTLELGDSALYLCASSLAVRYGQFFGPGTRLTVL.

V and J are TRBV11-3 and TRBJ2-7; the D is unclear. Trimming stripped 3 bases from V and 2 bases from J, with 11 bases between. Germline V lookup: CDR1 SGHNT, CDR2 YENEEA. The CDR3 is made up of 14 amino acids. CDR3 nucleotides: TGTGCCAGCAGCTTCGTATTGGGGACCTACGAGCAGTACTTC. Its protein is CASSFVLGTYEQYF.

This clonotype was seen at least ten times. V gene TRBV28 combines with J gene TRBJ1-6; D not resolved. V lost 5 bases and J lost 9, with 14 bases in between. The germline V gene has CDR1 MDHEN and CDR2 SYDVKM. This CDR3 is built from 14 residues. The chain's CDR3 is CASSLAESGSPLHF. Written as DNA, the CDR3 is TGTGCCAGCAGTCTCGCCGAGTCAGGTTCACCCCTCCACTTT.

This CDR3 reads CASQRSLAGFYEQYF. CDR3 coding DNA: TGTGCCAGTCAGAGGTCGCTAGCGGGATTCTACGAGCAGTACTTC. The chain recombines TRBV3-1 with TRBJ2-7, with TRBD2 matching 9 bases. The CDR3 covers 15 residues. CDR1 is LGHDT, CDR2 YNNKEL, per germline (reference sequence). Losses at the gene ends were 9 bases for V and 3 bases for J; bases not matched to a gene: 12.

V gene TRBV28 combines with J gene TRBJ1-1; D gene unclear. V lost 5 bases and J 4 bases, leaving 17 bases between the germline ends. Germline values: CDR1 MDHEN, CDR2 SYDVKM. This CDR3 contains 15 residues. CDR3 residues: CASSPSQVVFTEAFF. For the CDR3, the DNA is TGTGCCAGCAGTCCTTCCCAGGTGGTTTTCACTGAAGCTTTCTTT.

This clonotype was detected only a few times. The chain combines TRBV7-9 with TRBJ1-1, with D unresolved. This CDR3 spans 15 amino acids. Germline V gene lookup returns CDR1 SEHNR and CDR2 FQNEAQ (reference sequence). V lost 4 bases, J lost 1 base, and 13 bases lay in between. This CDR3 reads CASSYPLRGNTEAFF. The CDR3 DNA reads TGTGCCAGCAGCTACCCCCTGCGGGGGAACACTGAAGCTTTCTTT.

In its sample, this clonotype was seen a few times. The chain has TRBV29-1 and TRBJ1-5; tentative D call: TRBD1 (5 bases). The V and J ends lost 4 bases and 5 bases respectively, with 12 bases between them. Germline V gene lookup returns CDR1 SQVTM and CDR2 ANQGSEA. The CDR3 consists of 13 residues. This CDR3 is CSVGDGNDQPQHF. For the CDR3, the DNA is TGCAGCGTTGGGGACGGGAACGATCAGCCCCAGCATTTT.

The chain employs TRBV29-1 and TRBJ1-1; TRBD1 aligns across 9 bases. Trimming at V came to 6 bases and at J to 1 base, leaving 6 bases not matched to a gene. Germline assignment: CDR1 SQVTM and CDR2 ANQGSEA. The CDR3 contains 14 residues. CDR3 coding DNA: TGCAGCGTGGCCGGGACAGGGAAGAACACTGAAGCTTTCTTT. Its protein is CSVAGTGKNTEAFF.

The CDR3: CASSETLGAYGYTF. CDR3 DNA: TGTGCCAGCAGTGAGACACTGGGAGCCTATGGCTACACCTTC. V and J are TRBV6-1 and TRBJ1-2; D is unresolved. With 3 bases removed from V and 4 bases from J, the gap between germline ends came to 12 bases. Looked up from germline, CDR1 is MNHNS and CDR2 is SASEGT. The CDR3 is 14 amino acids.

Note on this clonotype: As the CDR3 is not closed by the conserved phenylalanine or tryptophan, this likely results from a read error. The CDR3 DNA reads as TGTGCCAGCAGTTTGACCAGCAATCAGCCCCAGCATTTG. It is translated as CASSLTSNQPQHL. This chain uses TRBV12-3 or TRBV12-4 with TRBJ1-5; D ambiguous. Deletions cut 3 bases from V and 1 base from J, with 4 bases between. The CDR3 has 13 amino acids.

This clonotype occurred a few times. The rearrangement joins TRBV19 to TRBJ2-4; D may correspond to TRBD1 or TRBD2 (5 bases each). V lost 8 bases, J lost 6 bases, and 11 bases lay in between. Germline V lookup: CDR1 LNHDA, CDR2 SQIVND (reference sequence). The CDR3 sequence is 12 residues long. CDR3 in DNA: TGTGCCAGTGGGTCTGGGGGAAACATTCAGTACTTC. Protein: CASGSGGNIQYF.